This T cell receptor beta chain was obtained from a study of T cells after yellow fever vaccination (dated by TCRdb to 2018 to 2020). Looking at the study overall: The SMART-Seq v4 Ultra Low Input RNA kit was used to prepare libraries from fractions with low cell numbers. Blood was drawn at multiple timepoints before and after primary and secondary immunization, with bulk PBMC replicates and cell subsets isolated. Two healthy male donors, one aged 18 to 29 and one aged 30 to 39 years, were included in the cohort. To track T-cell clones before and after primary and booster YFV17D yellow fever vaccination, bulk TCR alpha and beta repertoires were sequenced longitudinally.

This clonotype has ten or more counts. Its antigen target is currently unknown. It has no much larger one-base neighbor in the sample; base qualities were not kept. Synthesis of TCR cDNA relied on 5'RACE template switching, a step that introduced a universal primer site along with unique molecular identifiers. Priming for cDNA synthesis came from both the TCR alpha and TCR beta constant segments. Libraries were amplified in two PCR steps, with sample barcodes and sequencing adapters added in the second step. Sequencing of libraries was performed on Illumina HiSeq 2500 (2x100 bp) or NovaSeq (2x150 bp). The original pipeline was this. Demultiplexing of reads and collapsing into UMI consensus sequences were performed with MIGEC, and V(D)J alignment was carried out with MiXCR. Vaccine-responding clonotypes were identified with edgeR using replicate PBMC samples, with FDR below 0.01 and a log2 fold change above 5 up to day 15 being required. CD4 or CD8 identity was assigned to each bulk clonotype according to whether the clonotype was present at higher abundance in the sequenced CD4 repertoire or the sequenced CD8 repertoire. The public reads were quality trimmed at Q25 with fastp and then assembled into clones with MiXCR by TCRdb, keeping productive beta chains. Duplicate CDR3 protein sequences are folded into a single record with the most common DNA and genes. TCRdb assigned the V and J calls; the authors' analysis was not used. The sample contains a few hundred thousand distinct CDR3 sequences, 6.5% to 8.5% of them found a single time. The top ten hold 18% of the sample.

Relative to germline, V is missing 3 bases and J is missing 4 bases, with 4 bases of the junction outside any gene match. The germline V gene sets CDR1 to SGHTA and CDR2 to FQGNSA. The CDR3 runs 15 residues from the cysteine to the phenylalanine. Left in the record is the CDR3 DNA by itself, 45 bases read in frame from the first base. This specimen's treatment or condition label, interpreted: live attenuated yellow fever vaccine strain. At every blood-draw timepoint, two biological replicates of bulk PBMCs were collected. PBMCs were isolated from peripheral blood using a standard Ficoll-Paque protocol. TriZol was used to extract RNA from bulk PBMCs, from CD4 and CD8 fractions, and from dextramer-positive and dextramer-negative fractions. The paper's findings and limits, for the study overall: Because only two donors were included in the study, the extent to which the findings can be generalized is limited. Computational filtering was required because FACS-sorted repertoires could contain abundant contaminating clonotypes from the bulk population. Most clones expanded after primary vaccination (around 97% of CD4 and over 80% of CD8) were re-detected after the booster, suggesting that broad memory maintenance occurred. The secondary T-cell response was found to be weaker but faster than the primary response, with a peak reached on day 5 rather than on day 15. A small fraction of clonotypes showed up in both the CD4 and CD8 compartments, probably as a result of convergent recombination.

Sequences were derived from PBMCs, sampled roughly 46 days after the first yellow fever vaccination. The clonotype originates from a young man who received the YFV17D yellow fever vaccine. The V and J segments used are TRBV7-2 and TRBJ2-2; 8 bases in the middle match TRBD1. The encoded CDR3 is CASSLRTGTTGELFF. The nucleotide sequence is given as TGTGCCAGCAGCTTGCGGACAGGGACCACCGGGGAGCTGTTTTTT.